Following are 4 T cell receptor beta chains from one sample sequenced in a study of blood T cell repertoires in COVID-19. The protocol was immunoSEQ multiplex PCR, while the TCRdb copy is restricted to in-frame clones and leaves out a portion. There are more than 400,000 clones in the sample; about 85% occur only once, and under 0.75% lies in the top ten. Sequenced: PBMCs or T cells enriched from blood (not recorded which). These receptors were collected from a woman under 30 who had recovered from COVID-19.

The chain uses TRBV10-3 and TRBJ1-2, with TRBD1 matching over 7 bases. The CDR3 contains 14 residues. Looked up from germline, CDR1 is ENHRY and CDR2 is SYGVKD. V lost 0 bases to trimming and J lost 2 bases; unmatched junction nucleotides: 0. The CDR3 DNA reads TGTGCCATCAGTGAGTCGGACAGGAACTATGGCTACACCTTC. Translation: CAISESDRNYGYTF.

There are a few counts of this clone. CDR3 sequence reads: CASSMERSYEQYF. CDR3 in DNA: TGTGCCAGTAGTATGGAGCGGTCCTACGAGCAGTACTTC. This chain joins TRBV19 and TRBJ2-7; maybe TRBD2 (5 bases). Per the germline V gene, CDR1 is LNHDA and CDR2 is SQIVND (reference sequence). Trimming left V 3 bases short and J 1 base short, with 7 bases between. The CDR3 extends over 13 amino acids. The full variable domain, with the rest looked up from reference TRBV19 and TRBJ2-7, is DGGITQSPKYLFRKEGQNVTLSCEQNLNHDAMYWYRQDPGQGLRLIYYSQIVNDFQKGDIAEGYSVSREKKESFPLTVTSAQKNPTAFYLCASSMERSYEQYFGPGTRLTVT.

The chain links TRBV12-3 or TRBV12-4 to TRBJ1-4; no firm D call. Trimming shortened V by 3 bases and J by 10 bases, and 9 bases separated the two germline ends. CDR3 size: 12 residues. CDR3 coding DNA: TGTGCCAGCAGTTTCGGGGAACGAAAACTGTTTTTT. Protein product: CASSFGERKLFF.

This chain links TRBV7-9 with TRBJ1-2; D is ambiguous. This CDR3 has 14 residues. Germline lookup yields CDR1 SEHNR and CDR2 FQNEAQ (reference sequence). V shed 4 bases and J shed 5 bases, with 14 bases lying between them. As DNA, the CDR3 is TGTGCCAGCAGCTCCCGAGGAGGAGGGTATGGCTACACCTTC. Protein sequence: CASSSRGGGYGYTF.